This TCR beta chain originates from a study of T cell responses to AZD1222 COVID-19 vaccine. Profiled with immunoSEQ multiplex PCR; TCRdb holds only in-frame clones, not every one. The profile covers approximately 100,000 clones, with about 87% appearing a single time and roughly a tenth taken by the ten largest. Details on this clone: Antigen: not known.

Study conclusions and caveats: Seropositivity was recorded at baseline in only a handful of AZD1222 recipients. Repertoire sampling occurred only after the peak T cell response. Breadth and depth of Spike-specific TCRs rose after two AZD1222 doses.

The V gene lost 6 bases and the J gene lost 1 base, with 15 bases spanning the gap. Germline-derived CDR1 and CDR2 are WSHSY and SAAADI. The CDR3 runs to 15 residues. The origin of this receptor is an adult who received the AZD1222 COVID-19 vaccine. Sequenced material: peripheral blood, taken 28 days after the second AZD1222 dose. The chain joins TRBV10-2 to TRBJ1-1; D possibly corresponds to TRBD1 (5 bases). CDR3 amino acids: CASRERGSENTEAFF. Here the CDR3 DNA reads TGCGCCAGCAGAGAAAGGGGTAGTGAGAACACTGAAGCTTTCTTT.